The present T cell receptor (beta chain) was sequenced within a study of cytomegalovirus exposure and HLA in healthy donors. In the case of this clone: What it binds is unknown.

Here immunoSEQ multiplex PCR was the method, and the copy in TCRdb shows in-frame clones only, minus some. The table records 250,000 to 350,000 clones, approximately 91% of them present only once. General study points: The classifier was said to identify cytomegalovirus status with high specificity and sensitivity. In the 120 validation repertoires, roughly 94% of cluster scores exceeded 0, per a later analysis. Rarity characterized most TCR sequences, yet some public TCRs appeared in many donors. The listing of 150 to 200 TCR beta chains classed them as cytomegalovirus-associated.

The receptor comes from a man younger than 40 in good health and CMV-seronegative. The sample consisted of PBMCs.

Here the CDR3 reads CASSTGPLTEAFF. The CDR3 coding sequence is TGTGCCAGTAGTACAGGGCCGTTGACTGAAGCTTTCTTT. The chain recombines TRBV19 with TRBJ1-1; a weak D match, TRBD1 (5 bases). CDR1 and CDR2 (germline): LNHDA, SQIVND (reference sequence). V was cut by 4 bases and J by 5 bases, with 11 bases left in between. This CDR3 region has 13 residues.